Below are 22 T cell receptor beta chains sequenced from a single sample in a study of cytomegalovirus exposure and HLA in healthy donors. Primers: 60 Vbeta forward and 13 Jbeta reverse. Clones were read by immunoSEQ multiplex PCR, and TCRdb kept only the in-frame ones, dropping some. The sample includes approximately 140,000 clones, 79% seen only once; the top ten take about 5.9%. Sample: PBMCs. These receptors were taken from a man aged 50 or older in good health and CMV-seropositive.

This clone appeared a few times. The chain couples TRBV28 to TRBJ2-5; 9 bases map to TRBD1. With V trimmed by 4 bases and J by 9 bases, 12 bases remained unmatched. The CDR3 is 15 residues long. CDR1 MDHEN and CDR2 SYDVKM come from the germline V gene. In nucleotides, the CDR3 is TGTGCCAGCAGTTGGGACAGGGAGTACTTTAGGGCCCAGTACTTC. It specifies CASSWDREYFRAQYF.

J is TRBJ2-7 and V is TRBV5-4, with a tentative D call TRBD2 (6 bases). The CDR3 spans 15 residues. Trimming took 0 bases from V and 0 from J, leaving 10 bases between them. The V gene's germline CDR1 is SGHNT and CDR2 YYREEE (reference sequence). The CDR3 nucleotides read TGTGCCAGCAGCTTGGCCGGAGGGCCCTCCTACGAGCAGTACTTC. Protein product: CASSLAGGPSYEQYF.

The CDR3 DNA reads as TGTGCCACCAGCAGAGAACCTCAGGGAATCAATCAGCCCCAGCATTTT. Its protein product is CATSREPQGINQPQHF. The chain recombines TRBV15 with TRBJ1-5; maybe TRBD1 (5 bases). Trimming cost V 0 bases and J 3 bases, with 12 bases left between them. The CDR3 runs 16 residues. Germline CDR1 and CDR2: LNHNV and YYDKDF (reference sequence).

This clone was seen more than once but under ten times. The V and J genes are TRBV6-5 and TRBJ1-2, with 7 bases aligning to TRBD1. This CDR3 region has 13 residues. Germline V gene sequence: CDR1 MNHEY, CDR2 SVGAGI. The V gene end was trimmed by 6 bases and the J gene end by 6 bases; junction bases not matched to a gene: 7. Written as DNA, the CDR3 is TGTGCCAGCAGCCGACAGGGCTCCCATGGCTACACCTTC. The encoded protein is CASSRQGSHGYTF.

The V call is TRBV11-2, the J call TRBJ2-7; 7 nucleotides align to TRBD1. The CDR3 covers 12 residues. The germline gives CDR1 SGHAT, CDR2 FQNNGV. Trimming cost V 2 bases and J 13 bases; bases outside gene matches: 8. The CDR3 here is CASSLQGQTNYF. CDR3 sequence (DNA): TGTGCCAGCAGCTTACAGGGACAGACTAACTACTTC.

Turning to this clone: The final CDR3 position lacks the conserved phenylalanine or tryptophan, pointing to a likely read error. V gene TRBV11-2 combines with J gene TRBJ2-3, with TRBD2 as a possible D gene (6 bases). Germline V gives CDR1 SGHAT, CDR2 FQNNGV. The CDR3 sequence is 15 residues long. The CDR3, as DNA: TGTGCCAGCACATCCCCGGGACTCATCACACATACGCAGTATGTT. This encodes CASTSPGLITHTQYV.

This chain uses TRBV28 with TRBJ1-5; D remains unclear. The CDR3 spans 14 residues. Germline CDR1 is MDHEN and CDR2 is SYDVKM. The germline V and J ends were trimmed by 4 bases and 4 bases, with 11 bases remaining between them. For the CDR3, the DNA is TGTGCCAGCAGTTCCCCCGGGTTGAATCAGCCCCAGCATTTT. Its translation: CASSSPGLNQPQHF.

This chain uses TRBV5-6 with TRBJ2-1; TRBD1 might be the D (5 bases). Germline V CDR1 and CDR2: SGHDT, YYEEEE. The CDR3 sequence is 15 residues long. Trimming took 3 bases from V and 5 from J, leaving 15 bases between them. CDR3 region: CASSSPPQGNNEQFF. CDR3 bases: TGTGCCAGCAGCTCCCCTCCGCAGGGTAACAATGAGCAGTTCTTC.

The chain employs TRBV19 and TRBJ2-3; D not resolved. Germline CDR1 is LNHDA and CDR2 is SQIVND (reference sequence). This CDR3 region has 13 residues. V gave up 2 bases and J gave up 4 bases, with 7 bases separating them. The CDR3 DNA is TGTGCCAGTAGTATATCTGGCCCAGATACGCAGTATTTT. This sequence encodes CASSISGPDTQYF.

The chain is built from TRBV9 and TRBJ2-3, with 9 bases matching TRBD2. The V and J ends lost 3 bases and 4 bases, in that order; junction bases with no gene match: 6. The germline gives CDR1 SGDLS, CDR2 YYNGEE. The CDR3 is 15 amino acids. The CDR3 loop is CASSALAGSADTQYF. CDR3 nucleotide sequence: TGTGCCAGCAGCGCACTAGCGGGTTCAGCAGATACGCAGTATTTT.

This rearrangement joins TRBV29-1 to TRBJ2-7; 8 bases line up with TRBD1. This CDR3 comprises 15 residues. V was clipped by 7 bases and J by 0 bases; unmatched bases: 11. Germline CDR1 is SQVTM and CDR2 is ANQGSEA. CDR3 sequence: CSARMRTGSSYEQYF. In nucleotides, the CDR3 is TGCAGCGCCAGGATGCGGACAGGGAGCTCCTACGAGCAGTACTTC.

CDR3 bases: TGTGCCCGCGCATCCGGGGGATTGGATTCACCCCTCCACTTT. It codes for CARASGGLDSPLHF. The chain uses TRBV30 and TRBJ1-6; D perhaps matches TRBD1 (5 bases). V lost 8 bases, J lost 8 bases, and 19 bases lay in between. The CDR3 runs to 14 residues. Germline V lookup: CDR1 GTSNPN, CDR2 SVGIG (reference sequence).

This clone has more than one count but fewer than ten. The chain carries TRBV18 and TRBJ2-1, with 10 bases lining up with TRBD2. The CDR3 loop spans 17 amino acids. CDR1 is KGHSH, CDR2 LQKENI, per germline. V was pared by 0 bases and J by 5 bases, with 7 bases of the junction left unmatched. The chain's CDR3 is CASSPPVGLAGDNEQFF. The CDR3 DNA sequence: TGTGCCAGCTCACCACCGGTGGGGCTAGCGGGAGACAATGAGCAGTTCTTC.

CDR3 nucleotides: TGTGCCAGAAGCTTCGGTTGGGCGGGGAGCACAGATACGCAGTATTTT. Its translation is CARSFGWAGSTDTQYF. This chain joins TRBV5-3 and TRBJ2-3, with D perhaps matching TRBD2 (6 bases). TRBV5-3 is designated an ORF whose function remains uncertain. The V end lost 2 bases, the J end lost 0 bases, and 13 bases lay between the germline ends. The length of the CDR3 is 16 residues.

The chain links TRBV5-1 to TRBJ2-1, with 9 bases lining up with TRBD2. The CDR3 totals 16 residues. The germline CDR1 and CDR2 sequences are SGHRS and YFSETQ. The junction had 1 base not matched to a gene; V was cut back by 0 bases and J by 0 bases. This chain's CDR3 is CASSLARGGSYNEQFF. The CDR3 DNA sequence: TGCGCCAGCAGCTTGGCGCGGGGGGGCTCCTACAATGAGCAGTTCTTC.

The chain combines TRBV9 with TRBJ2-1; D possibly corresponds to TRBD2 (5 bases). V gave up 0 bases and J gave up 0 bases, with 13 bases separating them. There are 17 residues in the CDR3. CDR1 is SGDLS, CDR2 YYNGEE, per germline. CDR3 coding DNA: TGTGCCAGCAGCGTAGCTCCGGGATTACCCTCCTACAATGAGCAGTTCTTC. It yields the protein CASSVAPGLPSYNEQFF.

This clone was counted once. This chain links TRBV9 with TRBJ1-1, with D maybe TRBD1 (5 bases). The CDR3 length is 13 residues. Germline lookup yields CDR1 SGDLS and CDR2 YYNGEE. V was clipped by 1 base and J by 7 bases, with 11 bases between them. CDR3 coding DNA: TGTGCCAGCAGCGTACAGGGATCGGGTGAAGCTTTCTTT. It encodes CASSVQGSGEAFF.

The rearrangement uses TRBV9 and TRBJ2-3; 11 positions agree with TRBD2. This CDR3 spans 19 amino acids. The V gene's germline CDR1 is SGDLS and CDR2 YYNGEE. Trimming at V came to 4 bases and at J to 4 bases, leaving 17 bases not matched to a gene. The CDR3 DNA follows: TGTGCCAGCAGCTCCCCCGGGACTAGCGGAAGAGGGGCGTCAGATACGCAGTATTTT. Encoded protein: CASSSPGTSGRGASDTQYF.

This clone was recorded only once. This chain connects TRBV2 to TRBJ2-7; D gene unclear. The ends were cut back, 5 bases at V and 4 bases at J, with 6 bases in the middle. There are 11 residues in the CDR3. CDR1 and CDR2 (germline): SNHLY, FYNNEI. CDR3 in DNA: TGTGCCAGCAGTCCTAGATACGAGCAGTACTTC. Protein sequence: CASSPRYEQYF.

The chain recombines TRBV6-1 with TRBJ1-2, with D maybe TRBD1 (6 bases). CDR1 and CDR2 from the germline V gene are MNHNS and SASEGT. V was cut by 0 bases and J by 4 bases, with 15 bases left in between. CDR3 length: 16 amino acids. The CDR3 coding sequence is TGTGCCAGCAGTGAAGCGCTGGCAGGGGTTGCCTATGGCTACACCTTC. It codes for CASSEALAGVAYGYTF.

The chain employs TRBV30 and TRBJ2-5; possibly TRBD1 for D (6 bases). This CDR3 region has 13 residues. Trimming took off 3 bases at V and 2 bases at J, with 10 bases between the two ends. CDR1 is GTSNPN and CDR2 is SVGIG in the germline V gene (reference sequence). The CDR3 DNA sequence: TGTGCCTGGAGGGGACAAAAACAAGAGACCCAGTACTTC. Translation gives CAWRGQKQETQYF.

This rearrangement joins TRBV21-1 to TRBJ1-4; the D segment call TRBD1 is taken from the table without a DNA check. TRBV21-1 is a documented pseudogene. The CDR3 covers 15 residues. The CDR3 reads CASSPRDRGREKLFF. CDR3 nucleotides: TGTGCCAGCAGCCCCCGGGACAGGGGGCGTGAAAAACTGTTTTTT.